Sequencing of this T cell receptor beta chain was carried out in a study of monozygotic twins with inflammatory bowel disease. Researchers isolated total RNA from whole blood without sorting T cells. Used for each TCR library was about 3.5 ug of total RNA. From its re-call of the 5' RACE reads, TCRdb lists each CDR3 protein once, without DNA. This sample's clone table lists 80,000 or so distinct CDR3 sequences. CDR1 MNHEY and CDR2 SMNVEV come from the germline V gene (reference sequence). The CDR3 contains 15 residues. The chain has TRBV27 and TRBJ1-5. The TCR sequence derives from a human donor with ulcerative colitis or Crohn's disease, or a healthy co-twin of an affected twin (not recorded which). The sequenced sample consisted of blood. This chain's CDR3 is CASSLTWDHNQPQHF.